The 18 T cell receptor beta chains below were found in one sample sequenced in a study of blood T cells in healthy people across ages (dated by TCRdb to 2015 to 2017). The library relied on 5' RACE. TCRdb lists the instrument as Illumina HiSeq 2500. A second PCR of roughly 6 to 12 cycles was performed with a sample-barcoded 5' primer and a J-beta primer mix. Using fastp at Q25 and MiXCR, TCRdb reprocessed the public reads and kept productive beta chains. Rows with one shared CDR3 protein collapse into an entry with the most common genes and DNA. The sample table contains about 400,000 distinct CDR3 sequences; only one count was recorded for over 45% of them. The ten largest account for around 53% of the sample. Sequencing was carried out using blood. The origin of the receptors is a man in his sixties in good health.

The rearrangement links TRBV7-8 to TRBJ2-1; 8 nucleotides match TRBD2. CDR3 length: 16 amino acids. Per the germline V gene, CDR1 is SGHVS and CDR2 is FQNEAQ. The J segment lost 9 bases and the V segment lost 1 base, leaving 11 bases of the junction unmatched. This chain's CDR3 is CASSLVTYSGKGEQFF. The CDR3 nucleotides read TGTGCCAGCAGCTTAGTTACCTATAGCGGGAAGGGTGAGCAGTTCTTC.

V gene TRBV29-1 combines with J gene TRBJ2-3; D might be TRBD2 (7 bases). CDR1 SQVTM and CDR2 ANQGSEA come from the germline V gene. Trimming pared 6 bases from V and 0 bases from J, leaving 16 bases between. The CDR3 sequence is 15 residues long. CDR3 DNA: TGCAGCGTGGTGGGGGGGCGAATAAGCACAGATACGCAGTATTTT. Its translation: CSVVGGRISTDTQYF.

The rearrangement uses TRBV14 and TRBJ2-5; TRBD2 aligns across 10 bases. J lost 11 bases, V lost 1 base, and 13 bases had no gene match. The CDR3 sequence is 16 residues long. Germline assignment: CDR1 SGHDN and CDR2 FVKESK. The CDR3 DNA sequence: TGTGCCAGCAGCCAAGTAAAGCGGGGGGGCCGCCATGAGCAGTACTTC. It translates to CASSQVKRGGRHEQYF. Drawing the rest from reference TRBV14 and TRBJ2-5, the complete variable domain is EAGVTQFPSHSVIEKGQTVTLRCDPISGHDNLYWYRRVMGKEIKFLLHFVKESKQDESGMPNNRFLAERTGGTYSTLKVQPAELEDSGVYFCASSQVKRGGRHEQYFGPGTRLLVL.

The gene calls are TRBV27 and TRBJ2-1, with 12 bases lining up with TRBD1. The junction had 2 bases not matched to a gene; V was cut back by 4 bases and J by 7 bases. CDR3 size: 14 residues. In germline, CDR1 is MNHEY, CDR2 SMNVEV (reference sequence). The CDR3 bases are TGTGCCAGCAGTTGGGACAGGGGGCATAATGAGCAGTTCTTC. Its protein product is CASSWDRGHNEQFF.

There are many counts of this clonotype. The chain couples TRBV6-1 to TRBJ2-1; 13 bases map to TRBD2. CDR3 length: 19 amino acids. The V and J ends lost 5 bases and 0 bases, in that order; junction bases with no gene match: 10. Germline values: CDR1 MNHNS, CDR2 SASEGT. The CDR3 region is CASSRATSGRTSSYNEQFF. As DNA, the CDR3 is TGTGCCAGCAGTAGGGCGACTAGCGGGAGGACGAGCTCCTACAATGAGCAGTTCTTC.

The chain uses TRBV3-1 and TRBJ1-4; D is unclear. Trimming removed 4 bases at V and 4 bases at J, with 16 bases between. CDR1 and CDR2 (germline): LGHDT, YNNKEL (reference sequence). The CDR3 covers 16 residues. In DNA form, the CDR3 reads TGTGCCAGCAGCCGTCGGACGGGGTCGATTAATGAAAAACTGTTTTTT. This sequence encodes CASSRRTGSINEKLFF.

The table lists this clonotype with a few counts. The chain carries TRBV5-1 and TRBJ2-4, with D possibly matching TRBD2 (6 bases). V was shortened by 4 bases and J by 3 bases, with 17 bases between the two germline ends. Germline loops: CDR1 SGHRS, CDR2 YFSETQ. This CDR3 has 16 residues. The CDR3 here is CASSAGGAEHKNIQYF. CDR3 nucleotides: TGCGCCAGCAGCGCTGGCGGGGCCGAACACAAAAACATTCAGTACTTC.

This clonotype showed up many times. In DNA, the CDR3 is TGCGCCAGCAGCCAAGCAGGGGCTAGCGCTAACTTAGATACGCAGTATTTT. This sequence encodes CASSQAGASANLDTQYF. The chain joins TRBV4-3 to TRBJ2-3; D may match TRBD1 or TRBD2 (6 bases each). CDR3 size: 17 residues. V lost 1 base and J lost 5, with 19 bases in between. The germline gives CDR1 LGHNA, CDR2 YSLEER.

Only a few counts were recorded for this clonotype. The J gene is TRBJ2-5, the V gene TRBV7-2; D is ambiguous. The J call may be incorrect, as the DNA end agrees better with TRBJ2-7. There are 15 residues in the CDR3. Per the germline V gene, CDR1 is SGHTA and CDR2 is FQGNSA. The CDR3 nucleotides are TGTGCCAGCAGCTTAGGTGGAGCAAGAACTTACGAGCAGTACTTC. Encoded protein: CASSLGGARTYEQYF.

V is TRBV12-3 or TRBV12-4 and J is TRBJ2-1; D not resolved. CDR3 length equals 14 residues. Trimming took 8 bases from V and 6 from J, leaving 17 bases between them. The CDR3 coding sequence is TGTGCCAGCCTCCCGGGCCCCATGGCCAATGAGCAGTTCTTC. Amino acids: CASLPGPMANEQFF.

The chain carries TRBV25-1 and TRBJ1-6, with D tentatively TRBD1 (5 bases). Trimming stripped 4 bases from V and 4 bases from J, with 17 bases between. Germline values: CDR1 MGHDK, CDR2 SYGVNS. This CDR3 is built from 17 residues. CDR3 bases: TGTGCCAGCAGTGGTTGGGGGAGGAATGGTTATAATTCACCCCTCCACTTT. Protein product: CASSGWGRNGYNSPLHF.

The chain has TRBV20-1 and TRBJ1-2, with 7 bases aligning to TRBD1. Germline CDR1 DFQATT, CDR2 SNEGSKA (reference sequence). The CDR3 has 13 amino acids. Germline trimming cut 5 bases from V and 4 bases from J; bases unmatched to any gene: 7. CDR3: CSAPGPGGYGYTF. CDR3 sequence (DNA): TGCAGTGCTCCCGGTCCAGGGGGCTATGGCTACACCTTC.

This clonotype was found a few times. The V and J genes are TRBV28 and TRBJ2-4, with D unresolved. The V end lost 5 bases, the J end lost 1 base, and 9 bases lay between the germline ends. The CDR3 runs 14 residues. Germline lookup yields CDR1 MDHEN and CDR2 SYDVKM. CDR3 loop: CASSPSRAKNIQYF. The CDR3 coding sequence is TGTGCCAGCAGTCCCTCCCGGGCCAAAAACATTCAGTACTTC.

This chain connects TRBV7-2 to TRBJ2-7, with D possibly being TRBD2 (7 bases). Germline CDR1 and CDR2: SGHTA and FQGNSA. The V and J ends lost 5 bases and 3 bases respectively, with 17 bases between them. The CDR3 runs to 15 residues. Here the CDR3 DNA reads TGTGCCAGCAGCCAGGGGAGGGGATTAGGCTACGAGCAGTACTTC. It codes for CASSQGRGLGYEQYF.

This chain uses TRBV4-3 with TRBJ2-3, with D possibly TRBD2 on 6 matching bases. V lost 3 bases to trimming and J lost 6 bases, with 13 bases between them. This CDR3 region has 14 residues. The V gene's germline CDR1 is LGHNA and CDR2 YSLEER. The CDR3 is CASSQQSGGDTQYF. The CDR3 DNA is TGCGCCAGCAGCCAGCAGAGTGGGGGGGATACGCAGTATTTT.

This clonotype came up many times. Here the CDR3 DNA reads TGCAGTGCTAGATCCCCAGCGGCCAGCACAGATACGCAGTATTTT. Its protein product is CSARSPAASTDTQYF. The chain couples TRBV20-1 to TRBJ2-3; tentative D call: TRBD2 (5 bases). The V gene's germline CDR1 is DFQATT and CDR2 SNEGSKA (reference sequence). CDR3 length: 15 residues. The V gene lost 2 bases and the J gene lost 0 bases, with 12 bases spanning the gap.

The chain is built from TRBV29-1 and TRBJ1-1; D perhaps matches TRBD1 (5 bases). The V and J ends lost 5 bases and 1 base respectively, with 14 bases between them. This CDR3 region has 14 residues. Germline values: CDR1 SQVTM, CDR2 ANQGSEA. This chain's CDR3 is CSVIEGRANTEAFF. The CDR3 bases are TGCAGCGTTATAGAGGGCAGGGCGAACACTGAAGCTTTCTTT.

J is TRBJ2-5 and V is TRBV10-3, with D perhaps matching TRBD2 (6 bases). The DNA end is a closer match to TRBJ2-7, so the J assignment may be wrong. The CDR3 length is 11 residues. Germline-derived CDR1 and CDR2 are ENHRY and SYGVKD. The CDR3 nucleotides are TGTGCCATCTCCGCGGGAAGCGAGCAGTACTTC. This gives the protein CAISAGSEQYF.